This TCR beta chain is drawn from a study of Ad26.COV2.S vaccination and SARS-CoV-2 variants. Study-wide results and caveats: An underestimation of total T cell responses may have resulted from the TCR breadth and depth analyses. Vaccine recipients had higher spike-specific TCR breadth than placebo recipients.

Germline V lookup: CDR1 SGHAT, CDR2 FQNNGV. The J segment lost 2 bases and the V segment lost 6 bases, leaving 7 bases of the junction unmatched. The CDR3 length is 15 residues. TCRdb keeps only in-frame clones here, not all; method: immunoSEQ multiplex PCR. The sample includes fewer than 600,000 clones, roughly nine tenths seen only once; the top ten take about 1.7%. Details on this clone: The antigen remains undetermined.

Stated treatment: some 19 received Ad26.COV2.S at low or high dose, single or two shots; five or six received placebo; per-sample allocation not given. The study sampled participants on day 63 after the first vaccine or placebo injection. The specimen comprised peripheral blood, sampled in a trial of Ad26.COV2.S vaccine versus placebo. The chain is built from TRBV11-2 and TRBJ2-7; 10 positions agree with TRBD1. This sequence was found in a person aged 18-65 years who received the Ad26.COV2.S COVID-19 vaccine or a placebo. The CDR3 region has the DNA TGTGCCAGCAGTCCCAGGACAGGGGGGGCCTACGAGCAGTACTTC. Its protein is CASSPRTGGAYEQYF.